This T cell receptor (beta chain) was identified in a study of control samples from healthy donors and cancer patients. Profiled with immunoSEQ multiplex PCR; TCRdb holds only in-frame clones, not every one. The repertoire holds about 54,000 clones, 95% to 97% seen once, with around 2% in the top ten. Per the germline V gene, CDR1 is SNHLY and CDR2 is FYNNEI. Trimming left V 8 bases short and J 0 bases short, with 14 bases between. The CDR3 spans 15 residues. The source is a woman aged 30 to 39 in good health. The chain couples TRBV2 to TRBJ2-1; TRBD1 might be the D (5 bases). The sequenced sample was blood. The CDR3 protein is CASPAARGSYNEQFF. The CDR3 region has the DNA TGTGCCAGCCCAGCCGCTAGGGGCTCCTACAATGAGCAGTTCTTC.